This TCR beta chain was sequenced for a study of long-term antiretroviral therapy in people with HIV. Trimming cost V 4 bases and J 8 bases; bases outside gene matches: 5. The CDR3 covers 13 residues. Germline V gene data show CDR1 as LNHDA and CDR2 as SQIVND (reference sequence). Running of the v3.0 immunoSEQ assay took place at survey level. Repertoires were generated with immunoSEQ multiplex PCR, while TCRdb's copy carries only in-frame clones and drops some. The repertoire has approximately 30,000 clones, 70% to 85% of them found once; the top ten carry roughly 10%. The specimen comprised unsorted PBMCs, sampled 0.8 years before starting antiretroviral therapy. The chain couples TRBV19 to TRBJ2-1; 7 nucleotides agree with TRBD2. The TCR comes from a man younger than 35 with HIV. This chain's CDR3 is CASSRGGPDEQFF. The CDR3 DNA sequence: TGTGCCAGTAGTAGGGGAGGGCCGGATGAGCAGTTCTTC.